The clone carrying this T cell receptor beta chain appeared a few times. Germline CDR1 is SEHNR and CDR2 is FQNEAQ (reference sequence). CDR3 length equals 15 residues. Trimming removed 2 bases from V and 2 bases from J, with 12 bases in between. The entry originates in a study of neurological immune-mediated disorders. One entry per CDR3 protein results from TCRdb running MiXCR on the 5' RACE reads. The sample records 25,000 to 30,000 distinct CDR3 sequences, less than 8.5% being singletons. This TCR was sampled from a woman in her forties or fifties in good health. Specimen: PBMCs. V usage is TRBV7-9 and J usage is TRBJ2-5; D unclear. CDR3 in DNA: TGTGCCAGCAGCTTACTTGTGGCGCTACAAGAGACCCAGTACTTC. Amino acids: CASSLLVALQETQYF.